Listed below are T cell receptor beta chains from one sample, sequenced in a study of Tregs in tolerant kidney transplant recipients. Method: immunoSEQ multiplex PCR; TCRdb's copy keeps in-frame clones and lacks some. The sample records 50,000 to 75,000 clones, 95% to 98% being singletons. This specimen consisted of Tregs from blood, obtained before the transplant. The origin of the receptors is a human donor who received a combined kidney and bone marrow transplant. Both conserved end residues are part of each CDR3.

V,CDR3
TRBV7-3,CASSLTGYTEAFF
TRBV6-6,CASRRPGQGGTDTQYF
TRBV5-4,CASSLFATGDYNEQYF
TRBV5-5,CASSLGLLNRGGYTF
TRBV10-3,CAISTQGADTEAFF
TRBV2,CASSNREIGELFF
TRBV19,CASSAGTLSYEQYF
TRBV5-1,CASSSKTGFGEQYF
TRBV18,CASSRDRDPSTDTQYF
TRBV5-5,CASSIGTATNEKLFF
TRBV11-2,CASSSDRGIEKLFF
TRBV15,CATSSWDSGKDEQFF
TRBV10-1,CASSRGQMNTEAFF
TRBV11-2,CASSLRLAGGQGKQYF
TRBV12-5,CASGLVLIEGVYNEQFF
TRBV2,CASSERTASNTGELFF
TRBV6-1,CASSGRRTYQPQHF
TRBV21-1,CASSKASLPRSGGTNQPQHF
TRBV10-3,CAISEGDRGYTF
TRBV5-1,CASQVGTGPYEQYF
TRBV7-8,CASSLEFTGLGYTF
TRBV11-2,CASSSAGGGNTDTQYF
TRBV7-9,CATIKRGTYNEQFF
TRBV30,CAWPEETQYF
TRBV5-1,CASSLGWDLGFRNEQFF
TRBV27,CASSLSGLGEQYF
TRBV18,CASSPRQGATNTEAFF
TRBV27,CASSLTGQLPGELFF
TRBV5-1,CASSLFQGGIYEQYF
TRBV30,CAWSVTGGETQYF
TRBV9,CASRTDFAGYTF
TRBV4-2,CASSPVTNWLAGDYEQFF
TRBV30,CAWTATGSNQPQHF
TRBV4-1,CASSQEALFPGGVGTDTQYF
TRBV27,CASSEGLVSGEKLFF
TRBV30,CAWSSGSNQPQHF
TRBV7-9,CASSPRWASGRGETQYF
TRBV10-1,CASSESGFGEKGSYNEQFF
TRBV5-4,CASSQVGGTQETQYF
TRBV9,CASSVEGGRDKFF
TRBV15,CATSTLLAGGDNEQFF
TRBV29-1,CSVDWGLAYNEQFF
TRBV29-1,CSVESRDTYEQYF
TRBV18,CASSPPQGSRPQHF
TRBV18,CASSPRSIAYTEAFF
TRBV9,CASSFTGELITQYF
TRBV29-1,CSVDGQSGLGEQYF
TRBV9,CASSPWGDPNTGELFF
TRBV7-2,CASSLQNYNEQFF
TRBV2,CASSPDRPWGGYTF
TRBV30,CAWSQGGGRRYEQYF
TRBV9,CASSVQGSFWGYTF
TRBV11-3,CASSRYNEQFF
TRBV30,CAWTHYPPRSTEAFF